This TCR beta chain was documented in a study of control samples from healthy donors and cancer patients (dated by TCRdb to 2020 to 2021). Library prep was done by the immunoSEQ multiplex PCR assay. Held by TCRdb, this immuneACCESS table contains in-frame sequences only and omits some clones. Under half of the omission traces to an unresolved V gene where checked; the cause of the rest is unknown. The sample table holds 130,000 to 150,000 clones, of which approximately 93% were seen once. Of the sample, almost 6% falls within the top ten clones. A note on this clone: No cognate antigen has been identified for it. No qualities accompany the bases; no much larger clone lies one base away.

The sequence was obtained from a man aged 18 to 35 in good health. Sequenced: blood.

The CDR3 loop reads CASSLRGGDGYTF. The nucleotides read TGTGCCAGCAGCTTAAGGGGGGGCGATGGCTACACCTTC. The receptor chain draws on TRBV7-3 and TRBJ1-2; TRBD1 might be the D gene, on 6 matching bases. The germline V gene gives CDR1 as SGHTA and CDR2 as FQGTGA. V and J are truncated by 1 base and 6 bases respectively, leaving an intervening sequence of 9 bases. Including the terminal cysteine and phenylalanine, the CDR3 comprises 13 residues. Solely the CDR3 DNA is kept, with 39 bases framed from the first base.